The 5 T cell receptor beta chains presented below share a single source sample, sequenced in a study of blood T cell repertoires in COVID-19. Repertoires were generated with immunoSEQ multiplex PCR, while TCRdb's copy carries only in-frame clones and drops some. Here the sample spans some 260,000 clones, around nine tenths being singletons. Sequencing used peripheral blood. Receptors were obtained from a woman aged 40 to 50 who had recovered from COVID-19.

The rearrangement joins TRBV5-6 to TRBJ2-1, with 14 bases lining up with TRBD2. The V gene's germline CDR1 is SGHDT and CDR2 YYEEEE. V was pared by 1 base and J by 9 bases, with 6 bases of the junction left unmatched. This CDR3 has 16 amino acids. The CDR3: CASSLRVTSGRGEQFF. Written as DNA, the CDR3 is TGTGCCAGCAGCTTGAGAGTGACTAGCGGGAGGGGTGAGCAGTTCTTC.

The gene calls are TRBV5-1 and TRBJ1-1; 7 bases match TRBD1. Germline V gives CDR1 SGHRS, CDR2 YFSETQ. The length of the CDR3 is 13 residues. The junction had 7 bases not matched to a gene; V was cut back by 4 bases and J by 7 bases. The CDR3 DNA sequence: TGCGCCAGCAGCCGACCCCGGGACAGTGAAGCTTTCTTT. Its protein product is CASSRPRDSEAFF.

This clone was recorded a few times. The chain carries TRBV6-5 and TRBJ1-4, with a weak D call TRBD1 (6 bases). CDR3 length: 15 amino acids. Germline loops: CDR1 MNHEY, CDR2 SVGAGI. The V end lost 0 bases, the J end lost 5 bases, and 10 bases lay between the germline ends. CDR3 residues: CASSYSGQMNEKLFF. Written as DNA, the CDR3 is TGTGCCAGCAGTTACTCAGGACAGATGAATGAAAAACTGTTTTTT.

This sequence joins TRBV6-4 and TRBJ2-1; 14 nucleotides match TRBD2. The germline gives CDR1 MRHNA, CDR2 SNTAGT. V lost 7 bases to trimming and J lost 3 bases; unmatched junction nucleotides: 8. The CDR3 runs to 17 residues. The CDR3 reads CASKPDGLAGGYNEQFF. For the CDR3, the DNA is TGTGCCAGCAAACCCGACGGACTAGCGGGGGGCTACAATGAGCAGTTCTTC.

V and J are TRBV11-2 and TRBJ2-3, with 11 bases that match TRBD2. V was pared by 5 bases and J by 7 bases, with 11 bases of the junction left unmatched. CDR3 size: 16 residues. CDR1 SGHAT and CDR2 FQNNGV come from the germline V gene. CDR3 sequence: CASSPTPTSGANTQYF. CDR3 DNA sequence: TGTGCCAGCAGCCCTACCCCGACTAGCGGGGCGAATACGCAGTATTTT.